These 14 T cell receptor beta chains were sequenced from one sample in a study of blood T cell repertoires in COVID-19. The method was immunoSEQ multiplex PCR; TCRdb's version includes in-frame clones alone and lacks a portion of them. The table includes some 74,000 clones, roughly 85% detected once. The specimen sequenced was peripheral blood. The receptors stem from a woman aged 80 or older with acute or convalescent COVID-19.

The chain couples TRBV14 to TRBJ1-6; 7 positions match TRBD1. The CDR3 is 18 amino acids. The V segment lost 3 bases and the J segment 8 bases; nucleotides outside the gene matches: 16. Germline V gene lookup returns CDR1 SGHDN and CDR2 FVKESK. The CDR3 here is CASSQLDRDLGGYSPLHF. The CDR3 DNA reads as TGTGCCAGCAGCCAGCTCGACAGGGACCTCGGTGGCTATTCACCCCTCCACTTT.

The chain has TRBV7-6 and TRBJ2-2; 8 bases align to TRBD1. The CDR3 consists of 15 residues. The V gene's germline CDR1 is SGHVS and CDR2 FNYEAQ. The V and J ends lost 4 bases and 1 base, in that order; junction bases with no gene match: 2. CDR3 amino acids: CASSYTGGNTGELFF. For the CDR3, the DNA is TGTGCCAGCAGCTATACAGGGGGGAACACCGGGGAGCTGTTTTTT.

The rearrangement links TRBV7-2 to TRBJ1-5; D unclear. The CDR3 is 14 amino acids. Germline V gene sequence: CDR1 SGHTA, CDR2 FQGNSA. Trimming shortened V by 5 bases and J by 0 bases, and 8 bases separated the two germline ends. CDR3: CASSPGLSNQPQHF. CDR3 coding DNA: TGTGCCAGCAGCCCAGGACTTAGCAATCAGCCCCAGCATTTT.

The chain has TRBV30 and TRBJ1-4; D gene ambiguous. Germline V lookup: CDR1 GTSNPN, CDR2 SVGIG (reference sequence). V was pared by 0 bases and J by 7 bases, with 6 bases between. This CDR3 has 12 residues. CDR3 amino acids: CAWSVQAEKLFF. As DNA, the CDR3 is TGTGCCTGGAGTGTTCAGGCTGAAAAACTGTTTTTT.

The chain is built from TRBV19 and TRBJ2-1, with 10 bases fitting TRBD2. CDR3 length equals 17 residues. Per germline, CDR1 LNHDA and CDR2 SQIVND (reference sequence). V shed 4 bases and J 10 bases; nucleotides not matched to a gene: 16. The CDR3 DNA sequence: TGTGCCAGTAGTACCGCAACCACGGGACTAGCGAAAATCGAGCAGTTCTTC. Translated, it gives CASSTATTGLAKIEQFF.

This chain links TRBV19 with TRBJ1-4; 7 nucleotides match TRBD1. The ends lost 6 bases at V and 4 bases at J; junction bases unmatched: 5. The CDR3 has 14 amino acids. CDR1 LNHDA and CDR2 SQIVND come from the germline V gene (reference sequence). The CDR3 spells CASRNRDSNEKLFF. In DNA form, the CDR3 reads TGTGCCAGTAGGAACAGGGACAGTAATGAAAAACTGTTTTTT.

The chain carries TRBV7-9 and TRBJ2-2, with TRBD1 matching 12 bases. The CDR3 is 18 amino acids. Germline V gene lookup returns CDR1 SEHNR and CDR2 FQNEAQ (reference sequence). V lost 5 bases and J lost 4; bases outside the gene matches: 11. This CDR3 is CASSRAGTGGGGTGELFF. CDR3 DNA: TGTGCCAGCAGCCGCGCCGGGACAGGGGGCGGGGGCACCGGGGAGCTGTTTTTT.

The gene calls are TRBV6-5 and TRBJ1-1; D unresolved. V lost 2 bases and J lost 0, with 13 bases in between. CDR1 is MNHEY, CDR2 SVGAGI, per germline. The CDR3 runs to 16 residues. CDR3 sequence reads: CASSYRQVIMNTEAFF. In DNA, the CDR3 is TGTGCCAGCAGTTACAGACAAGTTATTATGAACACTGAAGCTTTCTTT.

The chain joins TRBV19 to TRBJ1-2, with a possible D match to TRBD1 (5 bases). V was pared by 10 bases and J by 9 bases, with 15 bases between. CDR3 length: 11 residues. Germline loops: CDR1 LNHDA, CDR2 SQIVND (reference sequence). The CDR3 reads CATRGGESYTF. The CDR3 DNA follows: TGTGCCACCCGGGGAGGGGAGAGCTACACCTTC.

This clone was detected only once. The CDR3 nucleotides are TGTGCCAGCAGCCCCATCGTCGGAGGAGGGAAAACTAGCGGCCTGTGGCAGTTCTTC. Encoded protein: CASSPIVGGGKTSGLWQFF. The genes are TRBV9 and TRBJ2-1; TRBD2 agrees at 8 bases. The germline CDR1 and CDR2 sequences are SGDLS and YYNGEE. The CDR3 runs to 19 residues. The trim removed 4 bases at V and 12 bases at J, leaving 27 bases unmatched.

The rearrangement uses TRBV3-1 (or the pseudogene TRBV3-2) and TRBJ2-2, with TRBD2 matching 10 bases. Germline-derived CDR1 and CDR2 are LGHDT and YNNKEL (reference sequence). Trimming removed 3 bases from V and 5 bases from J; junction bases left unmatched: 6. The CDR3 contains 16 residues. The CDR3 protein is CASSQGLAFQTGELFF. Here the CDR3 DNA reads TGTGCCAGCAGCCAGGGACTAGCGTTCCAGACCGGGGAGCTGTTTTTT.

The chain couples TRBV13 to TRBJ2-4, with 10 bases lining up with TRBD1. J lost 1 base, V lost 11 bases, and 14 bases had no gene match. CDR1 and CDR2 (germline): PRHDT, FYEKMQ (reference sequence). There are 17 residues in the CDR3. The CDR3: CAASDRGQGVAKNIQYF. The CDR3 DNA follows: TGTGCCGCCAGCGACAGGGGGCAAGGAGTGGCCAAAAACATTCAGTACTTC.

This clone was observed a single time. For the CDR3, the DNA is TGTGCCAGCGCCATTGGCCGGGGGGGAAGACAGGAGCAGTACTTC. It translates to CASAIGRGGRQEQYF. The V and J genes are TRBV5-4 and TRBJ2-7, with 8 bases identical to TRBD2. The CDR3 runs 15 residues. V shed 7 bases, J shed 7 bases, and the junction held 16 bases outside the gene matches. Germline V gene lookup returns CDR1 SGHNT and CDR2 YYREEE (reference sequence).

The chain uses TRBV5-8 and TRBJ1-1; D gene uncertain. From germline, CDR1 is SGHTS and CDR2 YDEGEE. Between the trimmed V and J ends, which lost 5 bases and 1 base, there was a span of 6 bases. This CDR3 has 12 residues. The CDR3 protein is CASRHRNTEAFF. The CDR3, as DNA: TGTGCCAGCAGACACAGGAACACTGAAGCTTTCTTT.